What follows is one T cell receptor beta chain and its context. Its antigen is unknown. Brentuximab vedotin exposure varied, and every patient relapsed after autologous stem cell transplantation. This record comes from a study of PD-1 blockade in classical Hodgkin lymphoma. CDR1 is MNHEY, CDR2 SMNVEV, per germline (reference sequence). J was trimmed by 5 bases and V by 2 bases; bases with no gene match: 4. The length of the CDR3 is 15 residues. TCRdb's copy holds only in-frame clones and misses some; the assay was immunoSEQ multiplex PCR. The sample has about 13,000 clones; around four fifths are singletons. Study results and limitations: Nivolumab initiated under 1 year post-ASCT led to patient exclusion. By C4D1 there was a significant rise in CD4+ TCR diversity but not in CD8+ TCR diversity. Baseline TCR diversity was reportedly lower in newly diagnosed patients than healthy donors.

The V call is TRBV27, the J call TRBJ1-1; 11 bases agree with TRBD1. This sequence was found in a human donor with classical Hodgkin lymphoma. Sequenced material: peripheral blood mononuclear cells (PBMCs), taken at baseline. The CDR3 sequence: CASSLLGTGGTEAFF. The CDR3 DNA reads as TGTGCCAGCAGTTTACTCGGGACAGGGGGTACTGAAGCTTTCTTT.